These T cell receptor beta chains were read from a single sample in a study of regulatory T cells in long-lasting Graves disease. TCRdb processed the multiplex PCR reads anew with MiXCR; each CDR3 protein has one entry. The sample yields hundreds of thousands of distinct CDR3 sequences, under 20% seen once. The data also belong to a second study, concerning T cells in Graves' hyperthyroidism and ophthalmopathy.

The source was peripheral blood mononuclear cells (PBMCs), collected at new diagnosis, from a patient treated with antithyroid drugs. These receptor sequences come from a woman aged 25-40 years with Graves disease. Both conserved end residues are part of each CDR3. Each record gives: J gene, V gene, clone size, CDR3 length, D gene, CDR3 protein, CDR3 DNA. A D gene is named only where the DNA matches it firmly. A row's size may be missing; if present it is once, few, many or a size class.

j_call: TRBJ2-1
v_call: TRBV12-3/TRBV12-4
clone_size: many
cdr3_length: 15
d_call: -
cdr3_aa: CASRGSGEAYNEQFF
cdr3_nt: TGTGCCAGCAGGGGCTCAGGGGAAGCCTACAATGAGCAGTTCTTC

j_call: TRBJ2-1
v_call: TRBV24-1
clone_size: many
cdr3_length: 17
d_call: TRBD2
cdr3_aa: CATSDPGLAGGGGQQFF
cdr3_nt: TGTGCCACCAGTGATCCCGGACTAGCGGGAGGGGGTGGACAGCAGTTCTTC

j_call: TRBJ1-5
v_call: TRBV7-9
clone_size: many
cdr3_length: 14
d_call: -
cdr3_aa: CASSLAVDNQPQHF
cdr3_nt: TGTGCCAGCAGCTTAGCGGTTGACAATCAGCCCCAGCATTTT

j_call: TRBJ2-2
v_call: TRBV14
clone_size: -
cdr3_length: 17
d_call: TRBD1
cdr3_aa: CASSQGRDRANTGELFF
cdr3_nt: TGTGCCAGCAGCCAAGGCCGGGACAGAGCGAACACCGGGGAGCTGTTTTTT

j_call: TRBJ2-7
v_call: TRBV2
clone_size: many
cdr3_length: 14
d_call: -
cdr3_aa: CASREQRSSYEQYF
cdr3_nt: TGTGCCAGCAGAGAACAGCGGAGCTCCTACGAGCAGTACTTC

j_call: TRBJ2-3
v_call: TRBV20-1
clone_size: many
cdr3_length: 15
d_call: -
cdr3_aa: CSARGSTGLTDTQYF
cdr3_nt: TGCAGTGCTAGAGGCTCTACGGGTCTCACAGATACGCAGTATTTT

j_call: TRBJ2-3
v_call: TRBV18
clone_size: -
cdr3_length: 15
d_call: -
cdr3_aa: CASSRQDKITDTQYF
cdr3_nt: TGTGCCAGCTCACGGCAGGATAAGATCACAGATACGCAGTATTTT

j_call: TRBJ1-6
v_call: TRBV28
clone_size: many
cdr3_length: 11
d_call: -
cdr3_aa: CASRERGALHF
cdr3_nt: TGTGCCAGCAGGGAACGGGGAGCCCTCCACTTT

j_call: TRBJ1-5
v_call: TRBV20-1
clone_size: few
cdr3_length: 15
d_call: -
cdr3_aa: CSARETGGGNQPQHF
cdr3_nt: TGCAGTGCTAGAGAGACAGGAGGGGGGAATCAGCCCCAGCATTTT

j_call: TRBJ1-2
v_call: TRBV27
clone_size: many
cdr3_length: 15
d_call: -
cdr3_aa: CASSLWKDGRDGYTF
cdr3_nt: TGTGCCAGCAGTTTATGGAAAGACGGCCGGGATGGCTACACCTTC

j_call: TRBJ2-3
v_call: TRBV7-3
clone_size: few
cdr3_length: 14
d_call: -
cdr3_aa: CASSLDFGSDTQYF
cdr3_nt: TGTGCCAGCAGCTTAGATTTCGGATCAGATACGCAGTATTTT

j_call: TRBJ2-5
v_call: TRBV11-2
clone_size: many
cdr3_length: 14
d_call: -
cdr3_aa: CASSLGGAMQTQYF
cdr3_nt: TGTGCCAGCAGCTTAGGGGGCGCGATGCAGACCCAGTACTTC

j_call: TRBJ1-5
v_call: TRBV5-5
clone_size: many
cdr3_length: 14
d_call: -
cdr3_aa: CASSLASGNQPQHF
cdr3_nt: TGTGCCAGCAGCTTGGCCTCCGGTAATCAGCCCCAGCATTTT

j_call: TRBJ2-3
v_call: TRBV25-1
clone_size: -
cdr3_length: 16
d_call: -
cdr3_aa: CASSEQPASFTDTQYF
cdr3_nt: TGTGCCAGCAGTGAACAGCCTGCGTCGTTCACAGATACGCAGTATTTT

j_call: TRBJ1-1
v_call: TRBV6-1
clone_size: many
cdr3_length: 15
d_call: -
cdr3_aa: CASSAREAVNTEAFF
cdr3_nt: TGTGCCAGCAGTGCTAGGGAAGCGGTGAACACTGAAGCTTTCTTT

j_call: TRBJ2-1
v_call: TRBV5-1
clone_size: few
cdr3_length: 12
d_call: -
cdr3_aa: CASSFEGNEQFF
cdr3_nt: TGCGCCAGCAGCTTTGAGGGCAATGAGCAGTTCTTC

j_call: TRBJ2-3
v_call: TRBV2
clone_size: many
cdr3_length: 12
d_call: -
cdr3_aa: CASSDDSLVQYF
cdr3_nt: TGTGCCAGCAGTGATGACAGCCTAGTTCAGTATTTT

j_call: TRBJ2-2
v_call: TRBV7-8
clone_size: many
cdr3_length: 17
d_call: -
cdr3_aa: CASSPLGLGTITGELFF
cdr3_nt: TGTGCCAGCAGCCCCCTCGGGTTGGGGACCATCACCGGGGAGCTGTTTTTT

j_call: TRBJ2-1
v_call: TRBV6-1
clone_size: few
cdr3_length: 15
d_call: TRBD2
cdr3_aa: CASTSGEGLLNEQFF
cdr3_nt: TGTGCCAGCACCTCGGGGGAGGGCCTCTTGAATGAGCAGTTCTTC

j_call: TRBJ1-6
v_call: TRBV9
clone_size: -
cdr3_length: 15
d_call: -
cdr3_aa: CASSDMGTPNSPLHF
cdr3_nt: TGTGCCAGCAGCGACATGGGGACACCCAATTCACCCCTCCACTTT

j_call: TRBJ2-3
v_call: TRBV2
clone_size: few
cdr3_length: 14
d_call: -
cdr3_aa: CASYAEALGDTQYF
cdr3_nt: TGTGCCAGCTATGCGGAAGCCTTAGGAGATACGCAGTATTTT